This TCR beta chain was recovered during a study of identical twins. Regarding the study as a whole: Memory repertoires showed no such pattern, whereas abundant cord blood beta clonotypes carried fewer insertions. Conclusions relied on cross-sectional statistical analysis, not following the same donors.

A universal primer site was added by template switching, and unique molecular identifiers were carried by the cDNA. In TCRdb, the 5' RACE reads were re-called with MiXCR into one record per CDR3 protein. The sample contains roughly 630,000 distinct CDR3 sequences, 7% to 7.5% of which appear only once. This CDR3 region has 16 residues. The V and J ends lost 0 bases and 5 bases respectively, with 16 bases between them. Per germline, CDR1 MNHEY and CDR2 SVGAGI. In the case of this clonotype: The antigen is undetermined.

The sample was also reused in another study, on yellow fever vaccine responses in identical twins.

This receptor was taken from a woman under 30 in good health. The chain recombines TRBV6-5 with TRBJ1-2, with D perhaps TRBD1 (6 bases). The sequenced sample was PBMCs. CDR3 nucleotide sequence: TGTGCCAGCAGTTACTCGTACCCCGGACAGCCTTATGGCTACACCTTC. It encodes CASSYSYPGQPYGYTF.